The rows below give T cell receptor beta chains drawn from one sample of a study of shared clonotypes between healthy human individuals. Libraries were prepared by immunoSEQ multiplex PCR; TCRdb keeps only in-frame clonotypes and omits some of them. The sample has a few million clones, more than 90% seen once. The sequencing input was naive CD4+ T cells sorted from blood. These receptors were obtained from a man aged 18-30 years in good health. The CDR3 runs from the conserved cysteine through the conserved F or W. Each record gives: J gene, V gene, CDR3 protein.

TRBJ2-5,TRBV25-1,CASSSLDRGETQYF
TRBJ1-1,TRBV9,CASSVAQGALQNTEAFF
TRBJ2-7,TRBV5-6,CASSPGGPVSYEQYF
TRBJ2-7,TRBV28,CASRAIGQGTWEQYF
TRBJ2-7,TRBV5-1,CASSFRDRVNEQYF
TRBJ1-2,TRBV29-1,CSVVGQGIYGYTF
TRBJ2-1,TRBV7-9,CASSPAMSSYNEQFF
TRBJ2-7,TRBV6-6,CASSPGGSGSYEQYF
TRBJ1-1,TRBV25-1,CASMEANTEAFF
TRBJ1-2,TRBV2,CASSGGTDRAYGYTF
TRBJ1-2,TRBV2,CASRGVEGSYGYTF
TRBJ2-1,TRBV2,CASSARLAGGFGNEQFF
TRBJ2-2,TRBV2,CASSSDRAIGELFF
TRBJ1-3,TRBV6-6,CASSPNEGLRNTIYF
TRBJ2-7,TRBV4-1,CASSQLGAETYEQYF
TRBJ2-3,TRBV4-1,CASSQELSGRSTQYF
TRBJ2-3,TRBV7-3,CASSLTAGGSTDTQYF
TRBJ2-5,TRBV18,CASSPRTWEAWETQYF
TRBJ1-5,TRBV30,CAWSTDTEGQPQHF
TRBJ2-2,TRBV7-2,CASSSGGREVRTGELFF
TRBJ1-2,TRBV14,CASSQDRRVNGYTF
TRBJ2-3,TRBV4-1,CASSQDAGDTQYF
TRBJ1-4,TRBV6-5,CASSGQGAGEKLFF
TRBJ1-5,TRBV11-2,CASSTFPGTGDYQPQHF
TRBJ2-7,TRBV6-5,CASSQGQEQYF
TRBJ1-2,TRBV10-3,CAIRGDRDYGYTF
TRBJ2-5,TRBV7-9,CASSLYLQETQYF
TRBJ1-6,TRBV6-5,CASSYSPGPLHF
TRBJ2-3,TRBV10-1,CASSSGARGTDTQYF
TRBJ2-5,TRBV5-4,CASSSAGPLKETQYF
TRBJ2-3,TRBV2,CASRQGGTDTQYF
TRBJ2-5,TRBV19,CASSLGGLGDKTQYF
TRBJ2-5,TRBV6-5,CASKASGAETQYF
TRBJ2-4,TRBV30,CAWRVTKNIQYF
TRBJ2-3,TRBV5-4,CASSPSGRGFSDTQYF
TRBJ2-7,TRBV2,CASRLGIPYEQYF
TRBJ2-1,TRBV5-1,CASSYGTPLSRNEQFF
TRBJ1-1,TRBV5-5,CASSFVWNTEAFF
TRBJ2-2,TRBV7-9,CASSPQGGRMNTGELFF
TRBJ2-4,TRBV30,CAGMDASGSIQYF
TRBJ1-3,TRBV10-3,CAIISGGGGNTIYF
TRBJ2-3,TRBV19,CASNPRRGGDTDTQYF
TRBJ1-1,TRBV30,CAWTVTGPGAFF
TRBJ1-3,TRBV6-6,CASSDQGRSGNTIYF
TRBJ1-1,TRBV14,CASSQDPRTGRTEAFF
TRBJ2-7,TRBV10-3,CAISERAYEQYF
TRBJ1-5,TRBV6-4,CASSDPPRTGKRF
TRBJ1-2,TRBV18,CASSPPEAPGPYGYTF